The T cell receptor (beta chain) under discussion was sequenced for a study of T-cell memory formation after mild COVID-19. TCRdb re-derived calls from the 5' RACE reads in MiXCR, one entry per CDR3 protein. The data hold approximately 270,000 distinct CDR3 sequences, with about a sixth observed a single time. In this sample, this clonotype turned up a few times. This CDR3 has 17 amino acids. Germline V gene sequence: CDR1 SEHNR, CDR2 FQNEAQ (reference sequence). Trimming removed 3 bases from V and 2 bases from J; junction bases left unmatched: 9. Material for sequencing was PBMCs or a T cell subset sorted from them (not recorded which). This receptor was obtained from a young man who had mild COVID-19 (a few samples of this study predate the infection). Cell type and time point are not known. V gene TRBV7-9 combines with J gene TRBJ2-3, with 9 bases identical to TRBD2. The CDR3 loop is CASSFGAGGRNTDTQYF. The DNA for the CDR3 is TGTGCCAGCAGCTTTGGAGCGGGGGGTCGAAACACAGATACGCAGTATTTT.